The 15 T cell receptor beta chains in this list originate from one sample, sequenced in a study of T cells in pancreatic ductal adenocarcinoma. No neoadjuvant therapy was given to the selected pancreatic ductal adenocarcinoma patients before their surgery. TCRdb's copy holds only in-frame clones and misses some; the assay was immunoSEQ multiplex PCR. The sample consists of over 90,000 clones, about 96% of them appearing once. The sample taken for sequencing was PBMCs. Every receptor here comes from a human donor with pancreatic ductal adenocarcinoma.

The genes are TRBV6-5 and TRBJ2-7; a possible D gene is TRBD1 (6 bases). The CDR3 is 14 amino acids. V was cut by 7 bases and J by 0 bases, with 13 bases left in between. Germline V gene data show CDR1 as MNHEY and CDR2 as SVGAGI. As DNA, the CDR3 is TGTGCCAGCACCCGGGACATCCACTCCTACGAGCAGTACTTC. It yields the protein CASTRDIHSYEQYF.

This chain uses TRBV5-1 with TRBJ2-1, with TRBD2 matching 10 bases. In germline, CDR1 is SGHRS, CDR2 YFSETQ. V trimming: 3 bases; J trimming: 8 bases; junction bases outside the gene matches: 14. The CDR3 spans 17 residues. DNA of the CDR3: TGCGCCAGCAGCTATAGCGGGAGGACCGATTTTTACCATGAGCAGTTCTTC. Amino acid sequence: CASSYSGRTDFYHEQFF.

The V gene is TRBV30, the J gene TRBJ2-4; 7 nucleotides match TRBD1. The germline V gene encodes CDR1 GTSNPN and CDR2 SVGIG (reference sequence). The V gene end was trimmed by 6 bases and the J gene end by 8 bases; junction bases not matched to a gene: 16. The CDR3 has 15 amino acids. DNA for the CDR3: TGTGCCTGTTCCTATCCACAGGGGCCAGGGTACATTCAGTACTTC. Encoded protein: CACSYPQGPGYIQYF.

The chain combines TRBV19 with TRBJ2-1; 8 nucleotides match TRBD2. V was pared by 5 bases and J by 2 bases, with 8 bases of the junction left unmatched. The germline V gene has CDR1 LNHDA and CDR2 SQIVND (reference sequence). This CDR3 is 16 amino acids long. CDR3 in amino acids: CASSYKREIPYNEQFF. The CDR3 bases are TGTGCCAGTAGTTATAAGCGGGAGATACCCTACAATGAGCAGTTCTTC.

The chain joins TRBV2 to TRBJ2-2, with D possibly matching TRBD2 (6 bases). V lost 7 bases, J lost 6 bases, and 15 bases lay in between. The germline V gene has CDR1 SNHLY and CDR2 FYNNEI. The CDR3 loop spans 14 amino acids. CDR3 residues: CASTGTSGAGELFF. The DNA for the CDR3 is TGTGCCAGCACCGGGACTTCGGGGGCCGGGGAGCTGTTTTTT. The variable domain in full, completed from reference TRBV2 and TRBJ2-2, reads EPEVTQTPSHQVTQMGQEVILRCVPISNHLYFYWYRQILGQKVEFLVSFYNNEISEKSEIFDDQFSVERPDGSNFTLKIRSTKLEDSAMYFCASTGTSGAGELFFGEGSRLTVL.

J is TRBJ1-2 and V is TRBV15, with D hard to call. The V end was cut by 0 bases, the J end by 6 bases, with 8 bases between. Germline V gives CDR1 LNHNV, CDR2 YYDKDF (reference sequence). The CDR3 is 13 amino acids. In DNA form, the CDR3 reads TGTGCCACCAGCAGAGATCTCCTAGATGGCTACACCTTC. Protein sequence: CATSRDLLDGYTF.

The CDR3: CASSLAGVAETQYF. The CDR3 DNA is TGTGCCAGCAGCTTAGCGGGAGTTGCAGAGACCCAGTACTTC. The rearrangement joins TRBV7-8 to TRBJ2-5, with D perhaps matching TRBD2 (5 bases). The V and J ends lost 0 bases and 4 bases respectively, with 9 bases between them. Per the germline V gene, CDR1 is SGHVS and CDR2 is FQNEAQ. CDR3 length equals 14 residues. The full variable domain, rest sourced from reference TRBV7-8 and TRBJ2-5, is GAGVSQSPRYKVAKRGQDVALRCDPISGHVSLFWYQQALGQGPEFLTYFQNEAQLDKSGLPSDRFFAERPEGSVSTLKIQRTQQEDSAVYLCASSLAGVAETQYFGPGTRLLVL.

The J gene is TRBJ2-2, the V gene TRBV19, with D possibly matching TRBD1 (6 bases). The CDR3 totals 14 residues. Germline CDR1 reads LNHDA; CDR2 reads SQIVND (reference sequence). With 5 bases removed from V and 5 bases from J, the gap between germline ends came to 12 bases. The CDR3 spells CASSVQQGTGELFF. The CDR3 DNA reads TGTGCCAGTAGTGTGCAACAGGGTACCGGGGAGCTGTTTTTT. The full variable domain, completed using reference TRBV19 and TRBJ2-2, is DGGITQSPKYLFRKEGQNVTLSCEQNLNHDAMYWYRQDPGQGLRLIYYSQIVNDFQKGDIAEGYSVSREKKESFPLTVTSAQKNPTAFYLCASSVQQGTGELFFGEGSRLTVL.

V gene TRBV6-5 combines with J gene TRBJ2-7, with D tentatively TRBD1 (6 bases). The germline CDR1 and CDR2 sequences are MNHEY and SVGAGI. With 5 bases removed from V and 2 bases from J, the gap between germline ends came to 13 bases. There are 14 residues in the CDR3. The CDR3 loop is CASSAHRAPYEQYF. For the CDR3, the DNA is TGTGCCAGCAGTGCCCACAGGGCGCCCTACGAGCAGTACTTC.

The chain couples TRBV28 to TRBJ1-1, with TRBD1 as a possible D gene (5 bases). CDR3 size: 13 residues. V lost 7 bases and J 3 bases, leaving 12 bases between the germline ends. The germline V gene has CDR1 MDHEN and CDR2 SYDVKM. DNA for the CDR3: TGTGCCAGCATTATACCGGGGGACACTGAAGCTTTCTTT. Its translation: CASIIPGDTEAFF.

The CDR3 DNA sequence: TGTGCCAGCAGCTTGTATAAGACTAGCGGGAGGGACAATGAGCAGTTCTTC. Translation gives CASSLYKTSGRDNEQFF. The chain joins TRBV5-4 to TRBJ2-1; 14 positions agree with TRBD2. Germline CDR1 SGHNT, CDR2 YYREEE (reference sequence). The CDR3 consists of 17 residues. V dropped 1 base and J dropped 5; count of bases not matched to a gene: 5. Complete variable domain (other parts from reference TRBV5-4 and TRBJ2-1): ETGVTQSPTHLIKTRGQQVTLRCSSQSGHNTVSWYQQALGQGPQFIFQYYREEENGRGNFPPRFSGLQFPNYSSELNVNALELDDSALYLCASSLYKTSGRDNEQFFGPGTRLTVL.

CDR3 nucleotide sequence: TGTGCCAGCAGTTTGTCAAGACGGACTAGCGGGAAGGGTCGGACCTACGAGCAGTACTTC. It encodes CASSLSRRTSGKGRTYEQYF. V is TRBV28 and J is TRBJ2-7, with TRBD2 identical over 12 bases. Per the germline V gene, CDR1 is MDHEN and CDR2 is SYDVKM. The CDR3 is 20 residues long. J was trimmed by 2 bases and V by 3 bases; bases with no gene match: 17.

V gene TRBV21-1 combines with J gene TRBJ2-1; TRBD1 was called by the table and not checked on the DNA. TRBV21-1 is deemed a pseudogene. CDR3 size: 12 residues. CDR3 DNA sequence: TGTGCCAGCAGCAACGCCGACAGAGAGCAGTTCTTC. Translated: CASSNADREQFF.

The chain is built from TRBV14 and TRBJ2-7, with TRBD2 matching over 7 bases. CDR1 and CDR2 from the germline V gene are SGHDN and FVKESK. Trimming took 0 bases from V and 5 from J; bases not matched to a gene: 7. The CDR3 is 15 amino acids. CDR3 in DNA: TGTGCCAGCAGCCAAGATTGGGGGGGATTTCACGAGCAGTACTTC. Its protein is CASSQDWGGFHEQYF.

The chain uses TRBV19 and TRBJ2-3; possibly TRBD2 for D (6 bases). The CDR3 contains 16 residues. Trimming left V 3 bases short and J 2 bases short, with 15 bases between. From germline, CDR1 is LNHDA and CDR2 SQIVND (reference sequence). CDR3 amino acids: CASSIYRGKYTDTQYF. The CDR3 DNA reads TGTGCCAGTAGTATCTACCGGGGGAAGTACACAGATACGCAGTATTTT. The whole variable domain, filled in from reference TRBV19 and TRBJ2-3, reads DGGITQSPKYLFRKEGQNVTLSCEQNLNHDAMYWYRQDPGQGLRLIYYSQIVNDFQKGDIAEGYSVSREKKESFPLTVTSAQKNPTAFYLCASSIYRGKYTDTQYFGPGTRLTVL.